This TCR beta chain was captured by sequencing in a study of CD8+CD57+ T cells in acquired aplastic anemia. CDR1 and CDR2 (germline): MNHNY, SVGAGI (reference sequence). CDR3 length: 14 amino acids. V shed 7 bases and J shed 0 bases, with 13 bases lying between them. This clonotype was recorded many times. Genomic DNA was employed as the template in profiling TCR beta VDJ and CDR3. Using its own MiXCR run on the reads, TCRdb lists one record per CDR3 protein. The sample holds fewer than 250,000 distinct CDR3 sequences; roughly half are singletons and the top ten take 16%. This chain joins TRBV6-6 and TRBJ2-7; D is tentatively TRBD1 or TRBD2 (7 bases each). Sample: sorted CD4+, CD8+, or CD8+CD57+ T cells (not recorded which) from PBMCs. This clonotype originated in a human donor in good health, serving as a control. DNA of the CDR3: TGTGCCAGCAAGCCCAGGGGGGGCTCCTACGAGCAGTACTTC. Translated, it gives CASKPRGGSYEQYF.